Reported below is one TCR beta chain. Its antigen is currently unknown. The CDR3 has 14 amino acids. Germline-derived CDR1 and CDR2 are SEHNR and FQNEAQ (reference sequence). With 0 bases removed from V and 0 bases from J, the gap between germline ends came to 6 bases. Separate sequencing covered autoproliferating (CFSE-dim) and non-proliferating (CFSE-high) T cells from stimulus-free culture. Pooled replicate wells came from 50 million to 60 million CFSE-labeled PBMCs cultured around seven days without stimulus. The PBMCs received roughly 0.5 uM CFSE and serum-free culture with no added stimuli. This record belongs to a study of memory B cells and T cells in multiple sclerosis. Findings of the study overall: Normalization was needed because clone-set size differences affected shared clonotype counts.

Generated by immunoSEQ multiplex PCR, the TCRdb table keeps only in-frame clones and is missing some. The profile shows roughly 30,000 clones, roughly 82% of them singletons. The receptor's source is a human donor with multiple sclerosis. Sequenced input: PBMCs from blood kept in culture. The chain joins TRBV7-9 to TRBJ2-7; D remains unclear. As DNA, the CDR3 is TGTGCCAGCAGCTTAGCCAGCGACTCCTACGAGCAGTACTTC. Translated, it gives CASSLASDSYEQYF.